This T cell receptor beta chain came from a study of OX40 agonist ivuxolimab in advanced cancers. Overall study context: Of the participants, around 43% had some prior anti-PD-1, anti-PD-L1 or anti-CTLA-4 therapy, which was allowed. General study points: With doses of 0.1 to 3.0 mg/kg, CD4+ and CD8+ blood T cells had undergone clonal expansion by week 6. Averaged across samples, CD8+ T cells carried more expanded clones than CD4+ did.

As to this clone: The antigen is not known.

Repertoires were generated with immunoSEQ multiplex PCR, while TCRdb's copy carries only in-frame clones and drops some. The data hold about 62,000 clones, with 85% observed a single time. Sampled blood was obtained at baseline, cycle 4 day 1, and cycle 7 day 1. This CDR3 is built from 15 residues. The trim removed 5 bases at V and 8 bases at J, leaving 13 bases unmatched. Per the germline V gene, CDR1 is MNHEY and CDR2 is SVGAGI. The chain recombines TRBV6-5 with TRBJ2-7, with 9 positions matching TRBD2. The source of this sequence is an adult with an advanced solid tumor such as melanoma, head and neck, liver or kidney cancer. The sequencing used CD4+ or CD8+ T cells sorted from blood, collected in a trial of the OX40 agonist ivuxolimab. The CDR3: CASSTPTSGTGKQYF. CDR3 coding DNA: TGTGCCAGCAGTACCCCGACTAGCGGAACAGGGAAGCAGTACTTC.